This T cell receptor (beta chain) was identified during a study of human CD8 memory T cell subsets. Isolation of the PBMC, which involved density gradient separation, used buffy coats from healthy donors. Extraction drew RNA from duplicate vials of some 150,000 sorted CD8+ T cells for each subset. Findings and caveats of the study: The overlap between stem-like memory and precursor exhausted T cell repertoires was minimal. Estimated Chao1 values suggested that diversity was greater among stem-like memory T cells than among precursor exhausted T cells.

This CDR3 spans 14 amino acids. Per the germline V gene, CDR1 is DFQATT and CDR2 is SNEGSKA (reference sequence). TCR beta libraries were made by UMI-labeled 5' RACE. Following a re-call of the 5' RACE reads, TCRdb has one entry per CDR3 protein and lacks DNA. The sample totals about 4,700 distinct CDR3 sequences. Concerning this clonotype itself: Antigen: not known.

This receptor was obtained from a human donor in good health. The sample comprised CD8+ T cells from PBMCs. The V and J genes are TRBV20-1 and TRBJ2-5; the TCRdb call, TRBD1, lacks DNA for checking. CDR3 loop: CSARGQGALETQYF.